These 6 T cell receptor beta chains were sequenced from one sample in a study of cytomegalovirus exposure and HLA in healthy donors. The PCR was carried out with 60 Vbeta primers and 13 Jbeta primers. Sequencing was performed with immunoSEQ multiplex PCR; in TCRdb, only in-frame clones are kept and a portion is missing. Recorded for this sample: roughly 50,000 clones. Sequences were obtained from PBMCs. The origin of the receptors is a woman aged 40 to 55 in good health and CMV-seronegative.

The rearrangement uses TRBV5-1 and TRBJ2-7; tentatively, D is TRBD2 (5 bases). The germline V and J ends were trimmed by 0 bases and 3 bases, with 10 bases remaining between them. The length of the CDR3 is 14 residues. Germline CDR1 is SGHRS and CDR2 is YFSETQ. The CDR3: CASSLGAGLYEQYF. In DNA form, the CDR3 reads TGCGCCAGCAGCTTGGGGGCAGGACTCTACGAGCAGTACTTC.

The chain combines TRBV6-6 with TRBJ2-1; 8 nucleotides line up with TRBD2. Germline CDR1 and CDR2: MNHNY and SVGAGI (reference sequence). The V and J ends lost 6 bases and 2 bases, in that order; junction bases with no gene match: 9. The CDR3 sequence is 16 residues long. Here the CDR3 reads CASREVGGGTYNEQFF. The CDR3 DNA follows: TGTGCCAGCAGGGAGGTGGGCGGGGGGACCTACAATGAGCAGTTCTTC.

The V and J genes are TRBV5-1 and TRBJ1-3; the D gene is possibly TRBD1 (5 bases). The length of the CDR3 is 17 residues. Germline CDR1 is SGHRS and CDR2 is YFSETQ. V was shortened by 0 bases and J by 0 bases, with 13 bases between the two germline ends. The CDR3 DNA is TGCGCCAGCAGCTTGGGACCCCTGGGGGGCTCTGGAAACACCATATATTTT. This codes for CASSLGPLGGSGNTIYF. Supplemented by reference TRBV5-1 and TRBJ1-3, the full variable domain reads KAGVTQTPRYLIKTRGQQVTLSCSPISGHRSVSWYQQTPGQGLQFLFEYFSETQRNKGNFPGRFSGRQFSNSRSEMNVSTLELGDSALYLCASSLGPLGGSGNTIYFGEGSWLTVV.

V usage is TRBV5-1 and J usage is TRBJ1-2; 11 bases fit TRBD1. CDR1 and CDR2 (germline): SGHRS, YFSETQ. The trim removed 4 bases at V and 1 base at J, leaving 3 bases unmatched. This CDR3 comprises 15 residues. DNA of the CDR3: TGCGCCAGCAGCCGGGGACAGGGGGATAACTATGGCTACACCTTC. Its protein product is CASSRGQGDNYGYTF.

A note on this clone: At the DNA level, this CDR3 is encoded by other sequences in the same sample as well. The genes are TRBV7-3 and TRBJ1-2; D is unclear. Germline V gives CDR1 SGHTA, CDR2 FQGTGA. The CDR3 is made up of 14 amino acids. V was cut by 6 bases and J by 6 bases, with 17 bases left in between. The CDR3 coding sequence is TGTGCCAGCAGTTTACGAGGAGGAACGGATGGCTACACCTTC. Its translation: CASSLRGGTDGYTF.

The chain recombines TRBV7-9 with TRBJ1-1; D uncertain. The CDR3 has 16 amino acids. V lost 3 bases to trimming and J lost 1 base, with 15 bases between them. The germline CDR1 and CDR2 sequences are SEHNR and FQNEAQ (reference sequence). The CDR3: CASSLGGWGENTEAFF. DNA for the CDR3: TGTGCCAGCAGCTTGGGTGGGTGGGGAGAGAACACTGAAGCTTTCTTT. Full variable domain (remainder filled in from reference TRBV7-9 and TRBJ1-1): DTGVSQNPRHKITKRGQNVTFRCDPISEHNRLYWYRQTLGQGPEFLTYFQNEAQLEKSRLLSDRFSAERPKGSFSTLEIQRTEQGDSAMYLCASSLGGWGENTEAFFGQGTRLTVV.